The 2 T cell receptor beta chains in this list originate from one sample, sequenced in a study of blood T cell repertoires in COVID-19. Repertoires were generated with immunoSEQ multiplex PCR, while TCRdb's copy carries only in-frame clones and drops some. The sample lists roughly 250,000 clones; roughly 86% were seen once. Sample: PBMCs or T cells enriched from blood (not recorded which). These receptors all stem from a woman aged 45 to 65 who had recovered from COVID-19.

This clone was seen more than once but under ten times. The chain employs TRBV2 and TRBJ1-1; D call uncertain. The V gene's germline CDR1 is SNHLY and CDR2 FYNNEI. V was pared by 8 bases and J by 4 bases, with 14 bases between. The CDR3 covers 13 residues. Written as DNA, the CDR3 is TGTGCCAGCTCGACGGGGTGGGGCACTGAAGCTTTCTTT. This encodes CASSTGWGTEAFF.

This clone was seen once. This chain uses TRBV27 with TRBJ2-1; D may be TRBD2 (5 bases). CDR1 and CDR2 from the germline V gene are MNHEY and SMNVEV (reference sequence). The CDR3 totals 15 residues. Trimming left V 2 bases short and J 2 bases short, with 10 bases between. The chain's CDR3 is CASSLRGLTYNEQFF. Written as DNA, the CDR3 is TGTGCCAGCAGTTTACGCGGGCTGACCTACAATGAGCAGTTCTTC.